This T cell receptor (beta chain) was captured by sequencing in a study of siplizumab effects on memory and regulatory T cells. CDR3 length equals 15 residues. Germline V gene lookup returns CDR1 SGHRS and CDR2 YFSETQ. The J segment lost 7 bases and the V segment lost 4 bases, leaving 8 bases of the junction unmatched. Assay used: immunoSEQ multiplex PCR; TCRdb lists only in-frame clones, some missing. The table records some 90,000 clones, 70% to 90% of them present only once. Sequencing was done on a sample of CD4+ T cells sorted from blood. V is TRBV5-1 and J is TRBJ2-1; 10 bases are a match to TRBD2. The sequence was obtained from a human donor in good health. The CDR3 DNA sequence: TGCGCCAGCAGCCCCCTAGCGGGAGCCGTAAATGAGCAGTTCTTC. Translation gives CASSPLAGAVNEQFF.